This TCR beta chain was identified during a study of CD8 T cells in Susac syndrome. RNA was extracted with the RNeasy kit, and a quantity of about 0.45 to 1 ug was reverse transcribed using random hexamers. TCRdb re-analysed the immunoSEQ multiplex PCR reads in MiXCR, keeping a single row per CDR3 protein. This sample yields 150,000 to 200,000 distinct CDR3 sequences, of which roughly 96% are seen a single time; 0.15% to 0.2% belongs to the top ten. The ends were cut back, 2 bases at V and 9 bases at J, with 14 bases in the middle. This CDR3 is 14 amino acids long. Germline lookup yields CDR1 MNHEY and CDR2 SMNVEV (reference sequence). Isolation of CD8+ and CD4+ T cells was performed negatively, whereas enrichment of TEMRA cells was done by FACS.

Sequencing used CD8+ T cells from PBMCs. This chain uses TRBV27 with TRBJ2-1; D might be TRBD2 (6 bases). The clonotype was recovered from a human donor with multiple sclerosis. The CDR3 loop is CASSLAGYVGEQFF. CDR3 in DNA: TGTGCCAGCAGTTTAGCGGGGTACGTCGGTGAGCAGTTCTTC.